In its sample, the clone carrying this T cell receptor (beta chain) was seen once. Its target is not known. Germline assignment: CDR1 LNHDA and CDR2 SQIVND (reference sequence). The CDR3 has 13 residues. Between the trimmed V and J ends, which lost 4 bases and 3 bases, there was a span of 7 bases. These data originate in a study of vaccination and CD4 T cells after COVID-19. Whole-study context: In the convalescent group, nasal swab PCR was SARS-CoV-2 positive; under ten cases were mild and one severe. Post-vaccine sampling followed dose two by a median roughly 74 days (range 14 to 241). Overlapping spike peptides served as the stimulus for the cells. These peptides came from SARS-CoV-2 and from the common cold coronaviruses HCoV-NL63, HCoV-OC43 and HCoV-229E.

Regarding treatment: approximately 9-day PBMC culture with coronavirus spike peptide pools or control peptides (ViraFEST assay). The Oncomine TCR Beta short-read assay was applied to DNA of cultured CD4+ T cells. TCRdb re-analysed the PCR reads in MiXCR, keeping a single row per CDR3 protein. The sample has some 20,000 distinct CDR3 sequences; approximately 40% are singletons. The input for sequencing was CD4+ T cells from blood, cultured in vitro, taken after SARS-CoV-2 vaccination. The receptor was derived from a human donor who had recovered from COVID-19. The V call is TRBV19, the J call TRBJ2-1, with unresolved D. CDR3: CASSTRVYNEQFF. The CDR3, as DNA: TGTGCCAGTAGTACACGGGTCTACAATGAGCAGTTCTTC.